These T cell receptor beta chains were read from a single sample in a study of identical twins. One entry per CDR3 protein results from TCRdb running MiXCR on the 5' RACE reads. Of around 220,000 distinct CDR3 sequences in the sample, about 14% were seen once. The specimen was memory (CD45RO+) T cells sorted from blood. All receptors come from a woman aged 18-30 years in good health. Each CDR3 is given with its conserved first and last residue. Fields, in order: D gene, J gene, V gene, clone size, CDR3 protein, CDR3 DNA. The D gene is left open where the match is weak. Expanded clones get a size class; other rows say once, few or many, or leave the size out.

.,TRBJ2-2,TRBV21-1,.,CASTRSERVYTGELFF,TGTGCCAGCACCAGGTCAGAGCGAGTCTACACCGGGGAGCTGTTTTTT
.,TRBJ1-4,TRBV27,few,CASSFQIPTGDEKLFF,TGTGCCAGCAGTTTCCAAATCCCCACCGGTGATGAAAAACTGTTTTTT
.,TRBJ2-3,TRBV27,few,CATRDWVTDTQYF,TGTGCCACCCGGGATTGGGTCACAGATACGCAGTATTTT
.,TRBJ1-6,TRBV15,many,CATSRKGGNSPLHF,TGTGCCACCAGCAGGAAGGGGGGAAATTCACCCCTCCACTTT
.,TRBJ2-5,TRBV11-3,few,CASSTGYSRETQYF,TGTGCCAGCAGCACAGGGTATAGTCGAGAGACCCAGTACTTC
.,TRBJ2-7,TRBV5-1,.,CASSFPGAEQYF,TGCGCCAGCAGTTTCCCCGGGGCCGAGCAGTACTTC
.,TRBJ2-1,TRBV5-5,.,CASSSSSVFYNEQFF,TGTGCCAGCAGCTCTTCTAGTGTCTTCTACAATGAGCAGTTCTTC
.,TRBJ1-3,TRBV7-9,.,CASSLTGSASGNTIYF,TGTGCCAGCAGCTTGACGGGTTCAGCATCTGGAAACACCATATATTTT
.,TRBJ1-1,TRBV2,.,CASRLWNTEAFF,TGTGCCAGCAGGTTGTGGAACACTGAAGCTTTCTTT
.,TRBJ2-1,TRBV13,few,CASSGPGLRHEQFF,TGTGCCAGCAGCGGGCCGGGACTCAGGCATGAGCAGTTCTTC
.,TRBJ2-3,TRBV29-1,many,CSVGNEIRARAQYF,TGCAGCGTTGGAAACGAGATACGGGCAAGGGCGCAGTATTTT
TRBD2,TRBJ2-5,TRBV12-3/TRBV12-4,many,CASSPGLAGRGETQYF,TGTGCCAGCAGCCCGGGACTAGCGGGGAGAGGCGAGACCCAGTACTTC
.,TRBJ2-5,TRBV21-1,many,CASSKRVTPWPHQETQYF,TGTGCCAGCAGCAAAAGAGTCACACCTTGGCCCCACCAAGAGACCCAGTACTTC
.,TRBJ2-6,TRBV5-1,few,CASSLDFSGANVLTF,TGCGCCAGCAGCCTAGACTTCTCTGGGGCCAACGTCCTGACTTTC
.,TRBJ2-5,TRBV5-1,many,CASSLRGAGETQYF,TGCGCCAGCAGTTTACGGGGTGCGGGGGAGACCCAGTACTTC
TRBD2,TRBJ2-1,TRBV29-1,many,CSVGASGRGQFF,TGCAGCGTTGGGGCTAGCGGGAGGGGGCAGTTCTTC
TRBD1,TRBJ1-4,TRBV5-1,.,CASSGGTGGVRMDEKLFF,TGCGCCAGCAGCGGAGGGACAGGGGGCGTTAGAATGGATGAAAAACTGTTTTTT
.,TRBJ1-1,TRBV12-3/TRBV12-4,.,CASSPQERNTEAFF,TGTGCCAGCAGTCCCCAGGAGCGGAACACTGAAGCTTTCTTT
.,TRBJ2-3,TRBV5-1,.,CASSSISRGISTDTQYF,TGCGCCAGCAGCTCAATTTCACGGGGCATTAGCACAGATACGCAGTATTTT
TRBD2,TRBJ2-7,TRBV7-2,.,CASSPGLAYSYEQYF,TGTGCCAGCAGCCCCGGACTAGCCTACTCCTACGAGCAGTACTTC
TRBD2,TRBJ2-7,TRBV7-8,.,CASSLVRTSGIFYEQYF,TGTGCCAGCAGCTTGGTCCGTACTAGCGGAATATTCTACGAGCAGTACTTC
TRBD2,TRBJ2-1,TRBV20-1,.,CSAIQTSGRLQFF,TGCAGTGCTATCCAGACTAGCGGGAGGCTTCAGTTCTTC
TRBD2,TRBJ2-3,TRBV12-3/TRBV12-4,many,CASSPSGGPRSTDTQYF,TGTGCCAGCAGTCCTAGCGGGGGGCCTCGATCCACAGATACGCAGTATTTT
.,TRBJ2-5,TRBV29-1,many,CSVTPGQPAAETQYF,TGCAGCGTTACCCCGGGACAACCTGCTGCAGAGACCCAGTACTTC
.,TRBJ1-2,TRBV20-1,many,CSARDRISQSYGYTF,TGCAGTGCTAGAGATCGGATTAGCCAGTCGTATGGCTACACCTTC
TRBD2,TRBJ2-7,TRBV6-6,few,CASSYGGRGEQYF,TGTGCCAGCAGTTACGGCGGGAGGGGCGAGCAGTACTTC
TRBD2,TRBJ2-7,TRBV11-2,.,CASSLGTSRHYEQYF,TGTGCCAGCAGCTTAGGGACTAGCCGACACTACGAGCAGTACTTC
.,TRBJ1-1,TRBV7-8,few,CASIIRAALSAGENTEAFF,TGTGCCAGCATAATAAGAGCAGCTCTTTCAGCAGGGGAGAACACTGAAGCTTTCTTT
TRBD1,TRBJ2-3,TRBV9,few,CASSGDRGSYTQYF,TGTGCCAGCAGCGGAGACAGGGGGTCCTATACGCAGTATTTT
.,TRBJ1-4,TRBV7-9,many,CASSLVSTNEKLFF,TGTGCCAGCAGCTTAGTGTCAACTAATGAAAAACTGTTTTTT
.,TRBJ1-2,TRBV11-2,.,CASSSPRVGIHGYTF,TGTGCCAGCAGTTCCCCCCGGGTGGGGATCCATGGCTACACCTTC
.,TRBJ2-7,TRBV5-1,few,CASSSGWEQYF,TGCGCCAGCAGCTCGGGTTGGGAGCAGTACTTC
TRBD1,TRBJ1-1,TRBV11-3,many,CASSFGTGNTEAFF,TGTGCCAGCAGCTTTGGGACAGGGAACACTGAAGCTTTCTTT
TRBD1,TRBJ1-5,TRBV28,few,CASRLSRGPNQPQHF,TGTGCCAGCAGACTAAGTAGGGGGCCGAATCAGCCCCAGCATTTT
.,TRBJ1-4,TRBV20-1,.,CSARRGARQISTNEKLFF,TGCAGTGCTAGGCGGGGGGCTCGCCAAATTTCAACTAATGAAAAACTGTTTTTT
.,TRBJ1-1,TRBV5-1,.,CASSSDVGHTEAFF,TGCGCCAGCAGCTCGGACGTGGGACACACTGAAGCTTTCTTT
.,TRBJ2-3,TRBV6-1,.,CASSATSPDTQYF,TGTGCCAGCAGTGCCACTAGTCCAGATACGCAGTATTTT
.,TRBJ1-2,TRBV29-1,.,CSVSGTLIYGYTF,TGCAGCGTCTCCGGGACTCTGATCTATGGCTACACCTTC
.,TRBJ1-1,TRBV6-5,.,CASSYGSSITEAFF,TGTGCCAGCAGTTACGGGTCTTCCATCACTGAAGCTTTCTTT
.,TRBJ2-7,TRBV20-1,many,CSARRNSEQYF,TGCAGTGCTCGTCGGAATAGCGAGCAGTACTTC
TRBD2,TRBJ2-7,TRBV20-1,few,CSAGDVGRAYEQYF,TGCAGTGCTGGGGATGTCGGGAGGGCCTACGAGCAGTACTTC
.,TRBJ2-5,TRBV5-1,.,CASSFGVETQYF,TGCGCCAGCAGCTTTGGTGTGGAGACCCAGTACTTC
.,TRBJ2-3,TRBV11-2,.,CASSLDRVSTDTQYF,TGTGCCAGCAGCTTAGACAGGGTCAGCACAGATACGCAGTATTTT
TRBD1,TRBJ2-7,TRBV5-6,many,CASTPQGDNYEQYF,TGTGCCAGCACCCCACAGGGGGATAACTACGAGCAGTACTTC
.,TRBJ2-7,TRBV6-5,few,CASSYFPRAQTYEQYF,TGTGCCAGCAGTTACTTTCCACGGGCCCAAACTTACGAGCAGTACTTC
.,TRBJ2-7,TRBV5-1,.,CASSLDRVFYEQYF,TGCGCCAGCAGCTTGGACAGGGTCTTCTACGAGCAGTACTTC
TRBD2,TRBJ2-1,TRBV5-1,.,CASSLAGLAGVNEQFF,TGCGCCAGCAGCTTGGCCGGACTAGCGGGAGTAAATGAGCAGTTCTTC
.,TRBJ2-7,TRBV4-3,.,CASSQVGGYEQYF,TGCGCCAGCAGCCAAGTGGGGGGCTACGAGCAGTACTTC